This TCR beta chain was sequenced in a study of T cells after yellow fever vaccination. Unmatched junction bases numbered 12, after V lost 1 base and J lost 4 bases. The CDR3 sequence is 18 residues long. Study-level points and caveats: Bulk-population clonotypes that are abundant could appear as contaminants in FACS-sorted repertoires.

Turning to this clonotype: The antigen is not known.

TCRdb reprocessed the 5' RACE reads via MiXCR and lists one record per CDR3 protein. The sample holds 250,000 to 350,000 distinct CDR3 sequences; over 3.5% are singletons and the top ten take approximately 20%. The source material was PBMCs, sampled 15 days after the yellow fever booster vaccination. The chain carries TRBV12-3 or TRBV12-4 and TRBJ1-5; 8 bases fit TRBD1. This TCR was sampled from a man between 18 and 29 years old who received the YFV17D yellow fever vaccine. The CDR3 region is CASSLEWGGQVSNQPQHF. CDR3 nucleotides: TGTGCCAGCAGTTTAGAATGGGGGGGACAGGTTTCTAATCAGCCCCAGCATTTT.